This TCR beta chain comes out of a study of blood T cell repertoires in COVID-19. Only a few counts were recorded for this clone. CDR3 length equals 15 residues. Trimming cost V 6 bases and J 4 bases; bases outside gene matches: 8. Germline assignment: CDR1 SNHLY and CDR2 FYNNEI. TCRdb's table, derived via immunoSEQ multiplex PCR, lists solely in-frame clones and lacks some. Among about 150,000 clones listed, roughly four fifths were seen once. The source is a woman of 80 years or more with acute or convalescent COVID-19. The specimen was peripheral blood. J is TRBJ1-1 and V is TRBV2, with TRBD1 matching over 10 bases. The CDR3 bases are TGTGCCAGCAGCGCCCGGACAGGGGGAGGCACTGAAGCTTTCTTT. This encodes CASSARTGGGTEAFF. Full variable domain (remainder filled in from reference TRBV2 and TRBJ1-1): EPEVTQTPSHQVTQMGQEVILRCVPISNHLYFYWYRQILGQKVEFLVSFYNNEISEKSEIFDDQFSVERPDGSNFTLKIRSTKLEDSAMYFCASSARTGGGTEAFFGQGTRLTVV.